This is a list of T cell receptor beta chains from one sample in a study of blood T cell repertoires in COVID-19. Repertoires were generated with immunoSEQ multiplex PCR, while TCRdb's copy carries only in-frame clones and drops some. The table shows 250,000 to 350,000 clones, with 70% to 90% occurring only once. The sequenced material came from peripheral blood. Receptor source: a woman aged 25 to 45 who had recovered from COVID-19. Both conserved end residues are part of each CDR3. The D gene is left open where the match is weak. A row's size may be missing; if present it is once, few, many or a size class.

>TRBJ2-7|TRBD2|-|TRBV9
CASSVAGSGVYEQYF
TGTGCCAGCAGCGTAGCTGGTAGCGGGGTCTACGAGCAGTACTTC
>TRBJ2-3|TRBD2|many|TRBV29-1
CSVLAGTLDTQYF
TGCAGCGTTTTAGCGGGGACCTTGGATACGCAGTATTTT
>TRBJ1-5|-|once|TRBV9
CASSRDSNQPQHF
TGTGCCAGCAGTCGGGACTCCAATCAGCCCCAGCATTTT
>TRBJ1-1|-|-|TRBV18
CASSPEYLQNVNTEAFF
TGTGCCAGCTCACCAGAGTATCTACAGAATGTGAACACTGAAGCTTTCTTT
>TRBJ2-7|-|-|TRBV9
CASSVGGLAYEQYF
TGTGCCAGCAGCGTGGGGGGGCTGGCCTACGAGCAGTACTTC
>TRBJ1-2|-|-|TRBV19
CASSIPGWGYGYTF
TGTGCCAGTAGTATTCCAGGGTGGGGTTATGGCTACACCTTC
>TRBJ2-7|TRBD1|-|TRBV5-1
CASSPPGGRGEQYF
TGCGCCAGCAGCCCCCCAGGGGGCAGGGGCGAGCAGTACTTC
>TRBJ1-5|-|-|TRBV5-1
CASSLEAGPNQPQHF
TGCGCCAGCAGCTTGGAGGCAGGGCCCAATCAGCCCCAGCATTTT
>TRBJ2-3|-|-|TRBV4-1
CASSLEGSTDTQYF
TGCGCCAGCAGCCTGGAGGGGAGCACAGATACGCAGTATTTT
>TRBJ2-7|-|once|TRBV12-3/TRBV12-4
CASTLQGEQYF
TGTGCCAGCACTCTCCAGGGCGAGCAGTACTTC
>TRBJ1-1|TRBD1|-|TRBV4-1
CASSPGGPTANTEAFF
TGCGCCAGCAGCCCAGGGGGCCCGACCGCTAACACTGAAGCTTTCTTT
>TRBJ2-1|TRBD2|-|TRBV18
CASSPRGGGEYNEQFF
TGTGCCAGCTCCCCGCGAGGCGGGGGGGAATACAATGAGCAGTTCTTC
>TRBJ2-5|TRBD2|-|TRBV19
CASSTLGLAAQETQYF
TGTGCCAGTAGTACTTTGGGACTAGCGGCGCAAGAGACCCAGTACTTC
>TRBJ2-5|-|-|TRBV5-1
CASSRTRDKQETQYF
TGCGCCAGCAGCAGAACTAGAGACAAGCAAGAGACCCAGTACTTC
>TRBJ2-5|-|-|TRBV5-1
CASSAEETQYF
TGCGCCAGCAGCGCGGAAGAGACCCAGTACTTC